One sample yielded the 5 T cell receptor beta chains listed below, sequenced in a study of blood T cell repertoires in COVID-19. Sequencing used immunoSEQ multiplex PCR; TCRdb keeps in-frame clones, though not all of them. The sample has 250,000 to 300,000 clones; roughly 79% are singletons. The specimen sequenced was peripheral blood. These receptors all stem from a woman aged 55-69 years with active or convalescent COVID-19.

In this sample, this clone turned up once. This chain joins TRBV3-1 (or the pseudogene TRBV3-2) and TRBJ1-5; 10 positions match TRBD1. V shed 1 base and J 5 bases; nucleotides not matched to a gene: 5. Germline-derived CDR1 and CDR2 are LGHDT and YNNKEL (reference sequence). CDR3 length: 16 amino acids. In DNA form, the CDR3 reads TGTGCCAGCAGCCAAGTCATCGGGACAGGGGATCAGCCCCAGCATTTT. It specifies CASSQVIGTGDQPQHF.

The chain recombines TRBV19 with TRBJ1-2, with 8 bases identical to TRBD1. CDR3 length: 13 amino acids. V was pared by 6 bases and J by 4 bases, with 4 bases of the junction left unmatched. Germline CDR1 and CDR2: LNHDA and SQIVND (reference sequence). CDR3 nucleotide sequence: TGTGCCAGTAGGGATACAGGGGGCTATGGCTACACCTTC. Its translation is CASRDTGGYGYTF.

The chain joins TRBV5-1 to TRBJ1-1; D is ambiguous. The CDR3 is made up of 13 amino acids. Germline loops: CDR1 SGHRS, CDR2 YFSETQ. Trimming stripped 0 bases from V and 0 bases from J, with 3 bases between. CDR3 DNA sequence: TGCGCCAGCAGCTTGGCAGTGAACACTGAAGCTTTCTTT. Translation gives CASSLAVNTEAFF.

The V and J genes are TRBV6-1 and TRBJ1-3; 7 nucleotides match TRBD1. Trimming at V came to 2 bases and at J to 0 bases, leaving 4 bases not matched to a gene. Germline V CDR1 and CDR2: MNHNS, SASEGT. The CDR3 runs 16 residues. CDR3 amino acids: CASSERGQTSGNTIYF. The CDR3, as DNA: TGTGCCAGCAGTGAACGGGGACAGACCTCTGGAAACACCATATATTTT.

This clone was observed a handful of times. V usage is TRBV11-3 and J usage is TRBJ1-1; unclear D gene. This CDR3 is 12 amino acids long. Trimming took 5 bases from V and 6 from J, leaving 10 bases between them. From germline, CDR1 is SGHNT and CDR2 YENEEA. The CDR3 nucleotides are TGTGCCAGCAGCGCCCCGGGGTCTGAAGCTTTCTTT. It yields the protein CASSAPGSEAFF.